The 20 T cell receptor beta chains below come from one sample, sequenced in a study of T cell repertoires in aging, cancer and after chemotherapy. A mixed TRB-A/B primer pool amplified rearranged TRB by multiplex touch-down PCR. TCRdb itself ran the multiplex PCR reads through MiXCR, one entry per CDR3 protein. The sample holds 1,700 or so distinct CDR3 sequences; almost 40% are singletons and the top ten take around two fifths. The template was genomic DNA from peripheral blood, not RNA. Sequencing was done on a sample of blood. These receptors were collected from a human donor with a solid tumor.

The DNA of the CDR3 is TGTGCCAGCGATATAAGGACTGAAGCTTTCTTT. This sequence encodes CASDIRTEAFF. The V and J genes are TRBV6-1 and TRBJ1-1; no definite D call. Germline-derived CDR1 and CDR2 are MNHNS and SASEGT. Trimming took 8 bases from V and 5 from J, leaving 9 bases between them. The CDR3 runs 11 residues.

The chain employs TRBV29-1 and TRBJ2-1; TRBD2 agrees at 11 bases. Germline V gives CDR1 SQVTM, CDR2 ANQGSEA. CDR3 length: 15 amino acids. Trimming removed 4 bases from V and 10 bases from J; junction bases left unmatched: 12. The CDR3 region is CSVAGGLAGGREQFF. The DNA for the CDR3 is TGCAGCGTTGCGGGGGGCCTAGCGGGAGGACGGGAGCAGTTCTTC.

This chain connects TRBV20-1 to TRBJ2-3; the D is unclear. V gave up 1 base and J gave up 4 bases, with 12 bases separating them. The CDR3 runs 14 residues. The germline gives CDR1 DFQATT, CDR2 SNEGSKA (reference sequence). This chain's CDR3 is CSARARSYPDTQYF. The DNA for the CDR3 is TGCAGTGCTAGAGCAAGGAGCTATCCAGATACGCAGTATTTT.

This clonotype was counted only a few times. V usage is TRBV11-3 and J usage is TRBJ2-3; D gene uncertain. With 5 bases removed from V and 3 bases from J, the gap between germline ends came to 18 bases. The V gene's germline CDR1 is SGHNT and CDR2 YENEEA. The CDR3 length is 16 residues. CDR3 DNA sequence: TGTGCCAGCAGCCCCCGTCGTGGGCTTAAGACAGATACGCAGTATTTT. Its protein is CASSPRRGLKTDTQYF.

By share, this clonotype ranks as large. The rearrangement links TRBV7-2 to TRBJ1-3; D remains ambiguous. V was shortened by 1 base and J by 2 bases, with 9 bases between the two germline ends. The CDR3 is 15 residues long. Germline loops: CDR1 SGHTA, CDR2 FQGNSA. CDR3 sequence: CASSLVRRTGNTIYF. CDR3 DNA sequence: TGTGCCAGCAGCTTAGTCCGGAGGACTGGAAACACCATATATTTT.

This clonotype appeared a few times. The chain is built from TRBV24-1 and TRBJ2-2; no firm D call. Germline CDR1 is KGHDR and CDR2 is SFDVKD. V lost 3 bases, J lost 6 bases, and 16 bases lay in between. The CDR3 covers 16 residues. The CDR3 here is CATSDGEMRYAGELFF. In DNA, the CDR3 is TGTGCCACCAGTGATGGGGAAATGAGGTACGCCGGGGAGCTGTTTTTT.

CDR3 residues: CASSPSGQGEKSQPQHF. In DNA, the CDR3 is TGTGCCTCCTCCCCGTCGGGACAGGGTGAAAAGAGCCAGCCCCAGCATTTT. This chain links TRBV19 with TRBJ1-5, with 9 bases aligning to TRBD1. V dropped 11 bases and J dropped 7; count of bases not matched to a gene: 21. The germline CDR1 and CDR2 sequences are LNHDA and SQIVND (reference sequence). This CDR3 contains 17 residues.

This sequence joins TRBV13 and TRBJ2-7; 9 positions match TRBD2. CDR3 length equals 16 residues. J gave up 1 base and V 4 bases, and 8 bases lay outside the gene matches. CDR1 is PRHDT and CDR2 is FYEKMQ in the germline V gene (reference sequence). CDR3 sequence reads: CASSSSGGRRSYEQYF. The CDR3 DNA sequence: TGTGCCAGCAGCTCAAGCGGGGGGCGTAGGTCCTACGAGCAGTACTTC.

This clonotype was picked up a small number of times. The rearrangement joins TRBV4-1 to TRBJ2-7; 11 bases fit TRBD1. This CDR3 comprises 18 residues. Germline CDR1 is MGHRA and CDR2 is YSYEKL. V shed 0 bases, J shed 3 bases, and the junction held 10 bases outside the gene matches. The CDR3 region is CASSQDRTGQGGLYEQYF. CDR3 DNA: TGCGCCAGCAGCCAAGATCGAACGGGACAGGGGGGGCTCTACGAGCAGTACTTC.

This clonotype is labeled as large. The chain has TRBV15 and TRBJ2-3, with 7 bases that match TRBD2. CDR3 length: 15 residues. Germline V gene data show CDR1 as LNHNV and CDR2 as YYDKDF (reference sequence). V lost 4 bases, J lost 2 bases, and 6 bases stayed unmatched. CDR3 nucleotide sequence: TGTGCCACCAGCATTGGGGGGGGACTCACAGATACGCAGTATTTT. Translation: CATSIGGGLTDTQYF.

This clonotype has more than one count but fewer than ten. The CDR3 spells CSAKTRTDRNTEAFF. In DNA form, the CDR3 reads TGCAGCGCAAAGACCCGGACAGATAGAAACACTGAAGCTTTCTTT. The chain couples TRBV29-1 to TRBJ1-1; possible D gene TRBD1, 6 bases. CDR3 length: 15 amino acids. Germline assignment: CDR1 SQVTM and CDR2 ANQGSEA. The V end lost 7 bases, the J end lost 2 bases, and 20 bases lay between the germline ends.

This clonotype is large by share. The CDR3 protein is CASSDGWDHFYNEQFF. CDR3 DNA: TGTGCCAGCAGCGACGGCTGGGACCATTTCTACAATGAGCAGTTCTTC. The chain has TRBV6-6 and TRBJ2-1, with D possibly being TRBD1 or TRBD2 (5 bases each). Germline CDR1 MNHNY, CDR2 SVGAGI (reference sequence). Trimming took off 6 bases at V and 3 bases at J, with 18 bases between the two ends. The CDR3 runs to 16 residues.

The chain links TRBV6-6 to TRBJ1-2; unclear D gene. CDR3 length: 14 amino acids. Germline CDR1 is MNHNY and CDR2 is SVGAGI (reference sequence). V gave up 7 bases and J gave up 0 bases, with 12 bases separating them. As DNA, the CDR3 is TGTGCCAGCATTCCGACCCTCGCTAACTATGGCTACACCTTC. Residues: CASIPTLANYGYTF.

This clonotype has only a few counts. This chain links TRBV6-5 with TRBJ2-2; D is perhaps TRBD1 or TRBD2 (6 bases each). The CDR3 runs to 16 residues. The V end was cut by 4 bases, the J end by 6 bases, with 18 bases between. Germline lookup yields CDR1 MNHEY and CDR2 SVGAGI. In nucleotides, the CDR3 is TGTGCCAGCAGTTCGAGGGGGGTGGGAAACGCCGGGGAGCTGTTTTTT. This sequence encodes CASSSRGVGNAGELFF.

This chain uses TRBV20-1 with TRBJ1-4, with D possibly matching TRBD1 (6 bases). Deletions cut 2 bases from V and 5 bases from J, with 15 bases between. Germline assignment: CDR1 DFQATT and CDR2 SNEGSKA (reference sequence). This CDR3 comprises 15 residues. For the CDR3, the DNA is TGCAGTGCTAGACTGGGGGGGGCGCTGAATGAAAAACTGTTTTTT. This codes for CSARLGGALNEKLFF.

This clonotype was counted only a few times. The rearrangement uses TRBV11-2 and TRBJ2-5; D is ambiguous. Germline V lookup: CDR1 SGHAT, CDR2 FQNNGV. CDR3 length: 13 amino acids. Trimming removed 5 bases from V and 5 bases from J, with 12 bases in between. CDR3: CASSPSPVETQYF. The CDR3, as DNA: TGTGCCAGCAGCCCTTCCCCAGTGGAGACCCAGTACTTC.

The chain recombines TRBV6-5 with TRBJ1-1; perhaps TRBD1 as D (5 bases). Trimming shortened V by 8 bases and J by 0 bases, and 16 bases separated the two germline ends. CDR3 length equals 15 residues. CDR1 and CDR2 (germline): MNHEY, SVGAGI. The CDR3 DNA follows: TGTGCCAGCTCCTCCGCACAGGCGTTGAACACTGAAGCTTTCTTT. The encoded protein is CASSSAQALNTEAFF.

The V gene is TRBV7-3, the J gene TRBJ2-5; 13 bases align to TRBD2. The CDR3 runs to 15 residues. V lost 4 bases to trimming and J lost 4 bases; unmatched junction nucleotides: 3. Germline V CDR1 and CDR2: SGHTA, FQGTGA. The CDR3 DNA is TGTGCCAGCAGCTCTGGACTAGCGGGAGTAGAGACCCAGTACTTC. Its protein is CASSSGLAGVETQYF. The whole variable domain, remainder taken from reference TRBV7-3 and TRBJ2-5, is GAGVSQTPSNKVTEKGKYVELRCDPISGHTALYWYRQSLGQGPEFLIYFQGTGAADDSGLPNDRFFAVRPEGSVSTLKIQRTERGDSAVYLCASSSGLAGVETQYFGPGTRLLVL.

Written as DNA, the CDR3 is TGTGCCATCAGAGCAACTAATGAAAAACTGTTTTTT. This codes for CAIRATNEKLFF. The rearrangement joins TRBV6-5 to TRBJ1-4; D uncertain. CDR1 is MNHEY and CDR2 is SVGAGI in the germline V gene. V gave up 10 bases and J gave up 0 bases, with 6 bases separating them. The CDR3 length is 12 residues.

CDR3 nucleotides: TGTGCCAGCAGTTTCTTATACAGGGGGCGCATGAACACTGAAGCTTTCTTT. This translates into CASSFLYRGRMNTEAFF. V and J are TRBV27 and TRBJ1-1; 9 bases are a match to TRBD1. V trimming: 3 bases; J trimming: 0 bases; junction bases outside the gene matches: 8. Germline V gene lookup returns CDR1 MNHEY and CDR2 SMNVEV (reference sequence). The CDR3 covers 17 residues.